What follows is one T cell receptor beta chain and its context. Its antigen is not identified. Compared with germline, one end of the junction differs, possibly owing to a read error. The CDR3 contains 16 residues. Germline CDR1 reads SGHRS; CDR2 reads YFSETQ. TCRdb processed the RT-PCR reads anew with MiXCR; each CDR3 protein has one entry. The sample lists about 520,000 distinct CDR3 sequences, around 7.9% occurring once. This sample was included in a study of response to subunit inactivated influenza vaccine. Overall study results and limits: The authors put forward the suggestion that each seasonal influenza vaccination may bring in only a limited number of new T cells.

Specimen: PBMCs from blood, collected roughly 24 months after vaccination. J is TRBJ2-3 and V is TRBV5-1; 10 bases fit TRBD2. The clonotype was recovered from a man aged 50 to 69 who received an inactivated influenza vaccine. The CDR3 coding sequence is TGCGCCAGCGGCTTGGTCCTAGCGGGAGGCACAGATACGCAGTATTTT. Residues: CASGLVLAGGTDTQYF. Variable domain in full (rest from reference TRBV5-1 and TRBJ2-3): KAGVTQTPRYLIKTRGQQVTLSCSPISGHRSVSWYQQTPGQGLQFLFEYFSETQRNKGNFPGRFSGRQFSNSRSEMNVSTLELGDSALYLCASGLVLAGGTDTQYFGPGTRLTVL.